This TCR beta chain was captured in a study of cytomegalovirus exposure and HLA in healthy donors. Across the study: Earlier sequencing of 150 million to 200 million T cells yielded 100 million to 120 million unique TCR beta sequences. General study findings and limits: Later analysis revealed greater clonal expansion in HLA-associated TCR beta chains than in equally common others. With further analysis later on, most CMV-associated TCR beta chains appeared HLA-restricted.

As concerns this clone: What it binds is unknown.

Both 60 Vbeta primers and 13 Jbeta primers went into the PCR. Sequenced by immunoSEQ multiplex PCR; TCRdb stores in-frame clones only, minus some. Of about 60,000 clones in the sample, over 65% were seen once. This CDR3 region has 13 residues. Germline lookup yields CDR1 SEHNR and CDR2 FQNEAQ (reference sequence). After removal of 1 base from V and 6 bases from J, the junction contained 1 base not matched to a gene. Material: PBMCs. V and J are TRBV7-9 and TRBJ1-2; 8 bases fit TRBD1. This TCR was sampled from a man in his forties in good health and CMV-seropositive. The CDR3 loop reads CASSLGQGNGYTF. CDR3 DNA sequence: TGTGCCAGCAGCTTAGGACAGGGGAATGGCTACACCTTC.